This T cell receptor beta chain was retrieved from a study of beta chain features in type 1 diabetes. V was shortened by 0 bases and J by 4 bases, with 13 bases between the two germline ends. Germline V gene sequence: CDR1 SQVTM, CDR2 ANQGSEA. The CDR3 is 14 amino acids. Expressed TCRB transcripts were sequenced after all isolated RNA was converted to cDNA. Profiling relied on immunoSEQ multiplex PCR, and the TCRdb table lists in-frame clones only, not all of them. The sample holds 350,000 to 450,000 clones, roughly 12% seen once. Study-level points and caveats: TCRB CDR3s were moderately but significantly shorter in Type 1 diabetes patients in all four CD4+ subsets. Fewer insertions but more deletions were seen at VDJ junctions in type 1 diabetes patients.

About this clone: Antigen unknown.

The rearrangement uses TRBV29-1 and TRBJ2-7, with D perhaps TRBD1 (5 bases). Sequenced: naive CD4+ T cells from blood. The clonotype was recovered from a woman aged 18-35 years with type 1 diabetes. Here the CDR3 DNA reads TGCAGCGTTGAAGACAGGGCCCGAAAGTACGAGCAGTACTTC. Translating it yields CSVEDRARKYEQYF.